There are a few counts of the clone carrying this TCR beta chain. In TCRdb, the RT-PCR reads were re-called with MiXCR into one record per CDR3 protein. The table includes about 610,000 distinct CDR3 sequences, around 15% detected once. CDR3 length equals 15 residues. CDR1 is SGHRS, CDR2 YFSETQ, per germline. The J segment lost 6 bases and the V segment lost 0 bases, leaving 8 bases of the junction unmatched. The data stem from a study of response to subunit inactivated influenza vaccine. The receptor comes from a middle-aged man who received an inactivated influenza vaccine. The chain is built from TRBV5-1 and TRBJ2-7, with TRBD1 identical over 8 bases. The material sequenced was PBMCs from blood, taken 11 to 12 days after vaccination. The CDR3 bases are TGCGCCAGCAGCTTGGACCGGGACAGGAATCGCGAGCAGTACTTC. This translates into CASSLDRDRNREQYF. The full variable domain, completed using reference TRBV5-1 and TRBJ2-7, is KAGVTQTPRYLIKTRGQQVTLSCSPISGHRSVSWYQQTPGQGLQFLFEYFSETQRNKGNFPGRFSGRQFSNSRSEMNVSTLELGDSALYLCASSLDRDRNREQYFGPGTRLTVT.